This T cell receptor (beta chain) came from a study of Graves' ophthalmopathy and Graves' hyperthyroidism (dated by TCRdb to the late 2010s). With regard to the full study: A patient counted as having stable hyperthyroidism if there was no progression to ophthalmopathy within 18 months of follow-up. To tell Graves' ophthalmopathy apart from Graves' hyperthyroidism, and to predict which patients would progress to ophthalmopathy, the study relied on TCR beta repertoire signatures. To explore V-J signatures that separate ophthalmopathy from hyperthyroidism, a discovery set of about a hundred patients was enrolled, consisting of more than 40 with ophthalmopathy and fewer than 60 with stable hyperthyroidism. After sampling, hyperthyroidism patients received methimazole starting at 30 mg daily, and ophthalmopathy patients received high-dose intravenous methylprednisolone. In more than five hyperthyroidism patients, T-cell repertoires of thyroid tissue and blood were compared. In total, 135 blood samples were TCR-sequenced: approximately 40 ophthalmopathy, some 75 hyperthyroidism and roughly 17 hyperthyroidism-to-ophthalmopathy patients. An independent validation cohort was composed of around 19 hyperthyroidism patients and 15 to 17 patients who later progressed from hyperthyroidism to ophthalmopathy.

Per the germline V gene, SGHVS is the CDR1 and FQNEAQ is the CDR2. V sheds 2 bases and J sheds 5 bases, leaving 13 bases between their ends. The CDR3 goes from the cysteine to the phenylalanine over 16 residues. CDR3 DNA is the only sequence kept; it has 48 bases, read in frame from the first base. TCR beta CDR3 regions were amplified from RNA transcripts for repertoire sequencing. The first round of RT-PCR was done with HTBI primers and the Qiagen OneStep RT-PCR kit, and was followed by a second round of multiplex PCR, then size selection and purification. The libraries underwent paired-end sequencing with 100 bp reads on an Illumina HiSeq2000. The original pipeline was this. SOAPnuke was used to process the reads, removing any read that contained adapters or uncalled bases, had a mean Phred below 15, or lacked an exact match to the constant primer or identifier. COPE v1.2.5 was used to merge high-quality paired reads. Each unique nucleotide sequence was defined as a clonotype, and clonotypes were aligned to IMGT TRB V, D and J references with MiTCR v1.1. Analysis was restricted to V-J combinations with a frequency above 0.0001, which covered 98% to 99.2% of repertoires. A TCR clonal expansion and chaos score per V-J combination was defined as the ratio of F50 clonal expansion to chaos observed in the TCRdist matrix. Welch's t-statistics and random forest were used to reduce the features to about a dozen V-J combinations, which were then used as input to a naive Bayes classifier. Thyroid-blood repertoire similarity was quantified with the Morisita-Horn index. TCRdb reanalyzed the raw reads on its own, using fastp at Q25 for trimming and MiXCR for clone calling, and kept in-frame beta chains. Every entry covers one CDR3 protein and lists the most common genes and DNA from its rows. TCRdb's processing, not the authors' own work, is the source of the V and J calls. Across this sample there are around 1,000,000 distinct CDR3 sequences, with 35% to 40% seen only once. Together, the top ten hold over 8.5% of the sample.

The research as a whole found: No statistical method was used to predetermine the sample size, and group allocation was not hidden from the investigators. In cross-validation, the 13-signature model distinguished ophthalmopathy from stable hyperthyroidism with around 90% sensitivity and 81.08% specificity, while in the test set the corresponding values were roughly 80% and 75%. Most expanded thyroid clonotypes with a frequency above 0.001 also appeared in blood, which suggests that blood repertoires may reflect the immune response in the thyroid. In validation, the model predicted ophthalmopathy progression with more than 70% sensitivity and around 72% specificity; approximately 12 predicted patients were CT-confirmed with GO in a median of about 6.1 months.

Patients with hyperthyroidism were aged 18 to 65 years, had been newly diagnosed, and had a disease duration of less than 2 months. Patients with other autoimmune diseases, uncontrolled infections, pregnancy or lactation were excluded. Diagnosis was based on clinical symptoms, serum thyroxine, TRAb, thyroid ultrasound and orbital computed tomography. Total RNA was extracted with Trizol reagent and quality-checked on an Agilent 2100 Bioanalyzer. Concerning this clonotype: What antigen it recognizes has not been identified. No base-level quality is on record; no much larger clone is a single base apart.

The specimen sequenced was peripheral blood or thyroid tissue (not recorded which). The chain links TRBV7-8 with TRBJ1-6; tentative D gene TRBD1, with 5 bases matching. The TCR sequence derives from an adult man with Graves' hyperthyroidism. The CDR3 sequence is CASSLYRLGHNSPLHF. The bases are TGTGCCAGCAGCTTATACCGCCTGGGACATAATTCACCCCTCCACTTT.